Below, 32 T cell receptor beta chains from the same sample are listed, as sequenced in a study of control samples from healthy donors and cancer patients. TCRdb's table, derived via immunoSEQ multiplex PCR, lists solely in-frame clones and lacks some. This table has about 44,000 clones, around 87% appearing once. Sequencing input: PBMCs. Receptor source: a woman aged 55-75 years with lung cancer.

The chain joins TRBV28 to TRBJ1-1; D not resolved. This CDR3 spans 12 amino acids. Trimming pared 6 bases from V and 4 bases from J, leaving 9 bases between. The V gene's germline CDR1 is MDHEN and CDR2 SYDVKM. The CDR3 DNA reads TGTGCCAGCAGCCATAGCCTCACTGAAGCTTTCTTT. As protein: CASSHSLTEAFF.

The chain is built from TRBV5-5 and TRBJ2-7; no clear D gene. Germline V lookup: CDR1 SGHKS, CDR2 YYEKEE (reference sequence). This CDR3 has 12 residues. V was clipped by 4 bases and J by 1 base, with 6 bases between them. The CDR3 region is CASSLMSYEQYF. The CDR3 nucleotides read TGTGCCAGCAGCCTTATGTCCTACGAGCAGTACTTC.

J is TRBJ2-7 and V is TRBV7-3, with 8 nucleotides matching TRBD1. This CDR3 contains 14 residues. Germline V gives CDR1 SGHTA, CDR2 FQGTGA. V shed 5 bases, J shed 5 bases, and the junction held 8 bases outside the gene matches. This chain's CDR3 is CASSPQGASDEQYF. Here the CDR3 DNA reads TGTGCCAGCAGCCCCCAGGGGGCGTCCGACGAGCAGTACTTC. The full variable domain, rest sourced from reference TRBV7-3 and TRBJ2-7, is GAGVSQTPSNKVTEKGKYVELRCDPISGHTALYWYRQSLGQGPEFLIYFQGTGAADDSGLPNDRFFAVRPEGSVSTLKIQRTERGDSAVYLCASSPQGASDEQYFGPGTRLTVT.

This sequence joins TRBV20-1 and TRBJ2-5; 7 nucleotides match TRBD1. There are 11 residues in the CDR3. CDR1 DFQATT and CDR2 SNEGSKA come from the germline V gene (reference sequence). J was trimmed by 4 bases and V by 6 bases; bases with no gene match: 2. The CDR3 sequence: CSARQGETQYF. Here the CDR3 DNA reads TGCAGTGCGAGACAGGGAGAGACCCAGTACTTC.

The CDR3 DNA is TGTGCCAGCAGCCTTAACCCAGAAACTAACTATGGCTACACCTTC. Translated: CASSLNPETNYGYTF. The chain is built from TRBV7-3 and TRBJ1-2; no definite D call. Germline-derived CDR1 and CDR2 are SGHTA and FQGTGA. The V end was cut by 5 bases, the J end by 0 bases, with 13 bases between. The CDR3 extends over 15 amino acids. Looking up the rest from reference TRBV7-3 and TRBJ1-2 gives the full variable domain: GAGVSQTPSNKVTEKGKYVELRCDPISGHTALYWYRQSLGQGPEFLIYFQGTGAADDSGLPNDRFFAVRPEGSVSTLKIQRTERGDSAVYLCASSLNPETNYGYTFGSGTRLTVV.

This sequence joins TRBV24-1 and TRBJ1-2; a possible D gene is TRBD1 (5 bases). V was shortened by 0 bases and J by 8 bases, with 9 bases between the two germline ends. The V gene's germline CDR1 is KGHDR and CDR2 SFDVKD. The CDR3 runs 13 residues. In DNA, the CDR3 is TGTGCCACCAGTGATTTGTACCGGGGCGGCTACACCTTC. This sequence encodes CATSDLYRGGYTF.

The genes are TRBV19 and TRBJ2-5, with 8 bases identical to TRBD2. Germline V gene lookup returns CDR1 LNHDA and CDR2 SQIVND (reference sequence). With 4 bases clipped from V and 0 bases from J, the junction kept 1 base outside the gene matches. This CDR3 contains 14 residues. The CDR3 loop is CASSKGLDQETQYF. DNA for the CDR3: TGTGCCAGTAGTAAGGGACTAGACCAAGAGACCCAGTACTTC. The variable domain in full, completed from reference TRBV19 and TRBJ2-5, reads DGGITQSPKYLFRKEGQNVTLSCEQNLNHDAMYWYRQDPGQGLRLIYYSQIVNDFQKGDIAEGYSVSREKKESFPLTVTSAQKNPTAFYLCASSKGLDQETQYFGPGTRLLVL.

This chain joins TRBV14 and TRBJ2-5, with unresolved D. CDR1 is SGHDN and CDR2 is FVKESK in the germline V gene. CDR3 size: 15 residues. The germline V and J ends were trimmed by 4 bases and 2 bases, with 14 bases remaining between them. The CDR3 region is CASSPHPVSQETQYF. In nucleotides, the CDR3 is TGTGCCAGCAGCCCCCATCCAGTCTCTCAAGAGACCCAGTACTTC.

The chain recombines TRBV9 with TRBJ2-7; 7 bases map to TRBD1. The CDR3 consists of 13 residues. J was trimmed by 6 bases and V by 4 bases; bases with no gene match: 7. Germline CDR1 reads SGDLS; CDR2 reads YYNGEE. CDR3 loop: CASSYDRAGEQYF. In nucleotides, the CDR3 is TGTGCCAGCAGCTACGACAGGGCCGGCGAGCAGTACTTC.

DNA for the CDR3: TGTGCCAGCAGCTCCGTCGGAAGGGGCACTGAAGCTTTCTTT. It codes for CASSSVGRGTEAFF. The J gene is TRBJ1-1, the V gene TRBV13, with D maybe TRBD1 (5 bases). Germline V gene sequence: CDR1 PRHDT, CDR2 FYEKMQ (reference sequence). CDR3 length: 14 residues. The V and J ends lost 4 bases and 4 bases respectively, with 13 bases between them. Combining the CDR3 with reference TRBV13 and TRBJ1-1 gives the whole variable domain AAGVIQSPRHLIKEKRETATLKCYPIPRHDTVYWYQQGPGQDPQFLISFYEKMQSDKGSIPDRFSAQQFSDYHSELNMSSLELGDSALYFCASSSVGRGTEAFFGQGTRLTVV.

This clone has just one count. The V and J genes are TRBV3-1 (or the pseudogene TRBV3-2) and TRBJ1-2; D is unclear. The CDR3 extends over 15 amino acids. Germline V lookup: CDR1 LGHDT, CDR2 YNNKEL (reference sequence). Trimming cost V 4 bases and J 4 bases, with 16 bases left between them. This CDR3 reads CASSLTARESYGYTF. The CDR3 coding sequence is TGTGCCAGCAGCCTTACTGCGAGGGAATCCTATGGCTACACCTTC.

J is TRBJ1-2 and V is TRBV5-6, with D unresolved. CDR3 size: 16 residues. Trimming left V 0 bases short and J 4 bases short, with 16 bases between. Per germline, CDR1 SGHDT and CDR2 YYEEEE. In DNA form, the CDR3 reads TGTGCCAGCAGCTTGGTGGCAGCCCTAGAGGTCTATGGCTACACCTTC. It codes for CASSLVAALEVYGYTF. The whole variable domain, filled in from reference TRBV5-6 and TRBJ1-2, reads DAGVTQSPTHLIKTRGQQVTLRCSPKSGHDTVSWYQQALGQGPQFIFQYYEEEERQRGNFPDRFSGHQFPNYSSELNVNALLLGDSALYLCASSLVAALEVYGYTFGSGTRLTVV.

The CDR3 DNA reads as TGTGCCAGCAGCTTAAGCCCCTCGAGCGGGCAGTACTTC. It specifies CASSLSPSSGQYF. The rearrangement joins TRBV7-6 to TRBJ2-7; tentatively, D is TRBD2 (5 bases). CDR3 size: 13 residues. The germline V gene encodes CDR1 SGHVS and CDR2 FNYEAQ. V was shortened by 2 bases and J by 9 bases, with 14 bases between the two germline ends. The whole variable domain, remainder taken from reference TRBV7-6 and TRBJ2-7, is GAGVSQSPRYKVTKRGQDVALRCDPISGHVSLYWYRQALGQGPEFLTYFNYEAQQDKSGLPNDRFSAERPEGSISTLTIQRTEQRDSAMYRCASSLSPSSGQYFGPGTRLTVT.

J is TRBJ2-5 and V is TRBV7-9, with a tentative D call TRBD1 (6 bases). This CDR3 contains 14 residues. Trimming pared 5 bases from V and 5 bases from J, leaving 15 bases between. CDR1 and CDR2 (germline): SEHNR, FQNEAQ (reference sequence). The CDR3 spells CASSVTQGRETQYF. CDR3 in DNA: TGTGCCAGCAGCGTTACTCAGGGGCGGGAGACCCAGTACTTC.

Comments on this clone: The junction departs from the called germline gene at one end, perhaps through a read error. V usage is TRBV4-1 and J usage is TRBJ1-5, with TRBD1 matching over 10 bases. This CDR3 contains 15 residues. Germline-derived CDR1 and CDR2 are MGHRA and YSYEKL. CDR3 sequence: CASSQDRGPIQPQHF. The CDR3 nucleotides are TGCGCCAGCAGTCAAGACAGGGGGCCGATTCAGCCCCAGCATTTT.

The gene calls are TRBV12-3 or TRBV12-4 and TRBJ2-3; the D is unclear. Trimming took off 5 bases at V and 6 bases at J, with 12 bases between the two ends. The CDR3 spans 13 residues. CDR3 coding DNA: TGTGCCAGCAGTCAAGCCCCAGTTGATACGCAGTATTTT. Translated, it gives CASSQAPVDTQYF.

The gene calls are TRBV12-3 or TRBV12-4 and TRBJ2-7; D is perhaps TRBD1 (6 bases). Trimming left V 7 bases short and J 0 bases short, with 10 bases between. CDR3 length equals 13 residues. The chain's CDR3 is CASKRQDSYEQYF. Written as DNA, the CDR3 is TGTGCCAGCAAACGACAGGACTCCTACGAGCAGTACTTC.

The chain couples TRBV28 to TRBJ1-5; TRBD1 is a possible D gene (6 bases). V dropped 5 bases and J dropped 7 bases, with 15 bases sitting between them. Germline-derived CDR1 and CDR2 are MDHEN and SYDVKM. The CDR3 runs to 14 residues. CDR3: CASSKGGRGQPQHF. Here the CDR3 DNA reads TGTGCCAGCAGTAAGGGCGGCAGGGGACAGCCCCAGCATTTT.

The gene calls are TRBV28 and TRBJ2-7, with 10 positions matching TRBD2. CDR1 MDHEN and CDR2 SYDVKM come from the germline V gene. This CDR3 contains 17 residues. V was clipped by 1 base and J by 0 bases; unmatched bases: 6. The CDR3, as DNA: TGTGCCAGCAGTTTATTCCTAGCGGGAGAAAGCTCCTACGAGCAGTACTTC. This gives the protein CASSLFLAGESSYEQYF.

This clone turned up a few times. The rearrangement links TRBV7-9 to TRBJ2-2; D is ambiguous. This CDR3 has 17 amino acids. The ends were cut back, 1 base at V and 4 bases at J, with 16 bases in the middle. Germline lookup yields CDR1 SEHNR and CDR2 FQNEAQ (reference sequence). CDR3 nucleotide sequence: TGTGCCAGCAGCTTAGACATCCCGGGTTCACTCACCGGGGAGCTGTTTTTT. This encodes CASSLDIPGSLTGELFF. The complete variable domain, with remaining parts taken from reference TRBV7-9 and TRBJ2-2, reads DTGVSQNPRHKITKRGQNVTFRCDPISEHNRLYWYRQTLGQGPEFLTYFQNEAQLEKSRLLSDRFSAERPKGSFSTLEIQRTEQGDSAMYLCASSLDIPGSLTGELFFGEGSRLTVL.

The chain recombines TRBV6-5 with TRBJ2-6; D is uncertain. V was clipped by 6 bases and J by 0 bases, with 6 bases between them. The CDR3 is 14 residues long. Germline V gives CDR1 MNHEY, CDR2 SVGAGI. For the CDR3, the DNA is TGTGCCAGCAGCAGGAGCTCTGGGGCCAACGTCCTGACTTTC. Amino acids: CASSRSSGANVLTF.

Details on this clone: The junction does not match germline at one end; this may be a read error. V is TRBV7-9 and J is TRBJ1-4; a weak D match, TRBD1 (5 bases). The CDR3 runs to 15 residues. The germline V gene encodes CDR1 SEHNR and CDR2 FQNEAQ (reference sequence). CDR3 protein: CASGLGQEPGEKLFF. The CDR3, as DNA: TGTGCCAGCGGCTTGGGGCAGGAGCCTGGAGAAAAACTGTTTTTT.

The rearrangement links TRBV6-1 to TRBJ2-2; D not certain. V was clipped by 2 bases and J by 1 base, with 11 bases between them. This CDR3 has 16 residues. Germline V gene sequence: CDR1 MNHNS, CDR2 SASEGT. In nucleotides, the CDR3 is TGTGCCAGCAGTGAAACCGACATGCAGAACACCGGGGAGCTGTTTTTT. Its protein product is CASSETDMQNTGELFF.

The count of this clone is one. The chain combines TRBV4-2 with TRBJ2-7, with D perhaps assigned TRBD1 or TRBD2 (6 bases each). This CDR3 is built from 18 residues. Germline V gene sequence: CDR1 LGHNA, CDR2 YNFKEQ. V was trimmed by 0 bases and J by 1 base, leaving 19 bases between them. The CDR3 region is CASSQDLGAGHTSYEQYF. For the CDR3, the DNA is TGTGCCAGCAGCCAAGATTTAGGGGCGGGACACACATCCTACGAGCAGTACTTC.

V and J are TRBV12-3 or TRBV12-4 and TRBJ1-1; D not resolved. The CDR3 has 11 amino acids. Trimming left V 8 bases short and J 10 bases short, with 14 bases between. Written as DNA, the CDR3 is TGTGCCAGCCGTTCATTCCTGGGAGCTTTCTTT. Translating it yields CASRSFLGAFF.

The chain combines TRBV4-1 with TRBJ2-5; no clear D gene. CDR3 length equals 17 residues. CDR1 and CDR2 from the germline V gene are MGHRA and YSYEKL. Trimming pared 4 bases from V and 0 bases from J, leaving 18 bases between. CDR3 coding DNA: TGCGCCAGCAGCCTCTTACCCCCCCGCTGGGACCAAGAGACCCAGTACTTC. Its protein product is CASSLLPPRWDQETQYF.

CDR3 nucleotides: TGTGCTAGTTTTTCTGGGCGAGGGGGCGGGGAGACCCAGTACTTC. This encodes CASFSGRGGGETQYF. The chain joins TRBV12-5 to TRBJ2-5; 7 bases line up with TRBD1. Germline V lookup: CDR1 LGHNT, CDR2 FRNRAP. The CDR3 covers 15 residues. After removal of 8 bases from V and 5 bases from J, the junction contained 14 bases not matched to a gene. Full variable domain (outside the CDR3, taken from reference TRBV12-5 and TRBJ2-5): DARVTQTPRHKVTEMGQEVTMRCQPILGHNTVFWYRQTMMQGLELLAYFRNRAPLDDSGMPKDRFSAEMPDATLATLKIQPSEPRDSAVYFCASFSGRGGGETQYFGPGTRLLVL.

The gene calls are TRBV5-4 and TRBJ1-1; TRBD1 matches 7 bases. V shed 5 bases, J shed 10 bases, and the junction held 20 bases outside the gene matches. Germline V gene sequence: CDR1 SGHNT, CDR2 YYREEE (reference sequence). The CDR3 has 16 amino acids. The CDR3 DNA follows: TGTGCCAGCAGTCCCGCCGGAAAGGGACAGATAACGGGAGCTTTCTTT. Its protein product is CASSPAGKGQITGAFF.

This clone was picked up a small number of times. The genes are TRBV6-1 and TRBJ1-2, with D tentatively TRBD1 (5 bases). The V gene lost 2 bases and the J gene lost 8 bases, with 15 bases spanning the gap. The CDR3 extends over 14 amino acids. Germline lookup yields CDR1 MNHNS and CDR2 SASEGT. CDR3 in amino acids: CASSEMGPSWGYTF. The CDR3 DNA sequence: TGTGCCAGCAGTGAAATGGGGCCCTCGTGGGGCTACACCTTC.

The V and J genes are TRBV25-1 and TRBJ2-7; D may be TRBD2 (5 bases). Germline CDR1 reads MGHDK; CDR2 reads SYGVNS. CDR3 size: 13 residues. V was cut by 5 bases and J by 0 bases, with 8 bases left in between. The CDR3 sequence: CASSTGFSYEQYF. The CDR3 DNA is TGTGCCAGCAGTACGGGATTCTCCTACGAGCAGTACTTC.

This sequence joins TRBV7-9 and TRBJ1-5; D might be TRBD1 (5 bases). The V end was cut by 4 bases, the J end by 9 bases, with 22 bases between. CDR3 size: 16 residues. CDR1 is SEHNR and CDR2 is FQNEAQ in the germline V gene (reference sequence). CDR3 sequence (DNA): TGTGCCAGCAGCTCCCCTTCCGGGACCGCCGGAGGGCCCCAGCATTTT. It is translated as CASSSPSGTAGGPQHF.

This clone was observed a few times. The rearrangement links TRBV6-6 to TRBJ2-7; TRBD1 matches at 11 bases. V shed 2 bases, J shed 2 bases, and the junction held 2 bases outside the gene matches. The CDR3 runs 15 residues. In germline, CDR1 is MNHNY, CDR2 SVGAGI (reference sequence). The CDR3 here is CASSYRGQGAYEQYF. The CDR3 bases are TGTGCCAGCAGTTACCGGGGACAGGGGGCCTACGAGCAGTACTTC.